These T cell receptor beta chains were read from a single sample in a study of T cells in Graves' hyperthyroidism and ophthalmopathy. TCRdb itself ran the multiplex PCR reads through MiXCR, one entry per CDR3 protein. The sample includes about 560,000 distinct CDR3 sequences, around 46% seen only once; the top ten take roughly 8.2%. Sequencing input: peripheral blood or thyroid tissue (not recorded which). The receptor source for this set is a woman in her late teens or twenties with Graves' hyperthyroidism. Each CDR3 is given with its conserved first and last residue. The D gene is left open where the match is weak. Clone size is given for some rows only: seen once, a few or many times, or a class if the clone is expanded.

CDR3 DNA	CDR3 protein	D gene	J gene	clone size	CDR3 length	V gene
TGTGCCAGCAGCTCCTTGATTAGGACTGAAGCTTTCTTT	CASSSLIRTEAFF	.	TRBJ1-1	few	13	TRBV7-9
TGTGCCAGTAGTAGTGGGGGACAGGGTTTTCGGTCGACCTACGAGCAGTACTTC	CASSSGGQGFRSTYEQYF	TRBD1	TRBJ2-7	once	18	TRBV7-2
TGTGCCAGCAGCGACCGACTAGCGGCCGTTTCTGGGGCCAACGTCCTGACTTTC	CASSDRLAAVSGANVLTF	TRBD2	TRBJ2-6	.	18	TRBV7-2
TGCAGTGCTAGAGGGGTCAGGGGGCTAGAGACCCAGTACTTC	CSARGVRGLETQYF	TRBD1	TRBJ2-5	once	14	TRBV20-1
TGTGCCAGCAGCACCCGGGACGGCCCAAGGGCCCAGTACTTC	CASSTRDGPRAQYF	.	TRBJ2-5	.	14	TRBV7-9
TGTGCCAGCGAGGGACAGGGAGACGAGCAGTACTTC	CASEGQGDEQYF	TRBD1	TRBJ2-7	once	12	TRBV25-1
TGTGCCAGCTCGCCGACAGGTCACGAAGCTTTCTTT	CASSPTGHEAFF	.	TRBJ1-1	.	12	TRBV7-2
TGCAGCGTTGTTTCGGCAGTTGGTGGAAACACCATATATTTT	CSVVSAVGGNTIYF	.	TRBJ1-3	many	14	TRBV29-1
TGCAGCGTTTCCGGGGACGGCAATCAGCCCCAGCATTTT	CSVSGDGNQPQHF	.	TRBJ1-5	.	13	TRBV29-1
TGTGCCACCAGCAGAGATGGGACTTTC	CATSRDGTF	.	TRBJ2-6	.	9	TRBV15
TGCAGTGCTAGAGATGGTCGAGTGATGTTCGACTCCTACGAGCAGTACTTC	CSARDGRVMFDSYEQYF	.	TRBJ2-7	.	17	TRBV20-1
TGTGCCAGCAGCGGGACAGGGGAAAGGGACAGCAATCAGCCCCAGCATTTT	CASSGTGERDSNQPQHF	TRBD1	TRBJ1-5	once	17	TRBV7-2
TGCAGTGCTAGAGATCAGGGACAAAGAGAGCAGTACTTC	CSARDQGQREQYF	.	TRBJ2-7	few	13	TRBV20-1
TGTGCCACCATGAAAGCGCCGGATAACTATGGCTACACCTTC	CATMKAPDNYGYTF	.	TRBJ1-2	many	14	TRBV15
TGCAGCGTTACAAGGCAGGGGTTTTGGGAAAAACTGTTTTTT	CSVTRQGFWEKLFF	.	TRBJ1-4	.	14	TRBV29-1
TGTGCCAGCAGTCCCAGACTAGGCACCTCCTACAATGAGCAGTTCTTC	CASSPRLGTSYNEQFF	.	TRBJ2-1	few	16	TRBV2
TGTGCCGGTAGCAGGCGGGGACAGGACTATCAGCCCCAGCATTTT	CAGSRRGQDYQPQHF	TRBD1	TRBJ1-5	few	15	TRBV19
TGTGCCAGCAGTGATTGGGGACAGGGAAAGGCTTTCTCTGGAAACACCATATATTTT	CASSDWGQGKAFSGNTIYF	TRBD1	TRBJ1-3	few	19	TRBV25-1
TGCGCCAGCAGCCAAGAGGTCAGGCGATACGAGCAGTACTTC	CASSQEVRRYEQYF	.	TRBJ2-7	.	14	TRBV7-9
TGTGCCAGCAGACATTCTAAGCTGGCCACTGAAGCTTTCTTT	CASRHSKLATEAFF	.	TRBJ1-1	few	14	TRBV5-8
TGTGCCAGCAGCGTAGTTGGACAGGGCCAGACCCAGTACTTC	CASSVVGQGQTQYF	TRBD1	TRBJ2-5	.	14	TRBV9
TGTGCCAGCAGCTTAGGACTCGAGTCACCCCTCCACTTT	CASSLGLESPLHF	.	TRBJ1-6	many	13	TRBV7-2
TGCAGCGATCAGGGGGCGATGGACTATGGCTACACCTTC	CSDQGAMDYGYTF	TRBD1	TRBJ1-2	.	13	TRBV29-1
TGTGCCACCAGTTCGTTGGAGCGAGAGACCCAGTACTTC	CATSSLERETQYF	.	TRBJ2-5	many	13	TRBV24-1
TGTGCCAGTAGTATAGATCATGGGACAGCGTGGGGCTACACCTTC	CASSIDHGTAWGYTF	TRBD1	TRBJ1-2	.	15	TRBV19
TGTGCCAGCAGCTTACGTGTACCCCGACAAACGCCCTCTGGAAACACCATATATTTT	CASSLRVPRQTPSGNTIYF	.	TRBJ1-3	.	19	TRBV7-2
TGTGCCACCAGCAGAGATGCCCGGACTAGCATGGGGACCCAGTACTTC	CATSRDARTSMGTQYF	TRBD2	TRBJ2-5	many	16	TRBV15